The rows below give T cell receptor beta chains drawn from one sample of a study of T cells in Graves' hyperthyroidism and ophthalmopathy. TCRdb recomputed calls from the multiplex PCR reads with MiXCR, one row per CDR3 protein. The sample has hundreds of thousands of distinct CDR3 sequences, about 15% seen once. Sequenced input: blood. All receptors come from a woman younger than 35 with Graves' hyperthyroidism. The conserved cysteine and the conserved F or W are not part of the CDR3 here.

j_gene: TRBJ2-5
v_gene: TRBV9
CDR3aa: ASSSKSGGGPQETQY

j_gene: TRBJ1-2
v_gene: TRBV28
CDR3aa: ASSRQTNYGYT

j_gene: TRBJ2-7
v_gene: TRBV6-1
CDR3aa: ASRLSGSPTTYEQY

j_gene: TRBJ2-7
v_gene: TRBV13
CDR3aa: ASSLGTTRGQY

j_gene: TRBJ2-5
v_gene: TRBV2
CDR3aa: ASSVAGTRETQY

j_gene: TRBJ2-1
v_gene: TRBV13
CDR3aa: TSSVASQSSYNEQF

j_gene: TRBJ1-6
v_gene: TRBV27
CDR3aa: ASRPDGFNSPLH

j_gene: TRBJ2-2
v_gene: TRBV10-3
CDR3aa: AINDERHTGELF

j_gene: TRBJ1-2
v_gene: TRBV11-3
CDR3aa: ASSLLSRDRDRGYGYT

j_gene: TRBJ2-5
v_gene: TRBV7-2
CDR3aa: ASSPRVSWTQY

j_gene: TRBJ2-1
v_gene: TRBV6-1
CDR3aa: ASRLGLAGVEQF

j_gene: TRBJ2-7
v_gene: TRBV5-5
CDR3aa: ASSLRGWVYEQY

j_gene: TRBJ2-7
v_gene: TRBV28
CDR3aa: ASSTAAVGESYEQY

j_gene: TRBJ2-7
v_gene: TRBV11-2
CDR3aa: ASSLQGDSYEQY

j_gene: TRBJ2-1
v_gene: TRBV20-1
CDR3aa: SARSLIGGGLSSYNEQF

j_gene: TRBJ2-1
v_gene: TRBV28
CDR3aa: ASSSLEAGGRYEQF

j_gene: TRBJ2-7
v_gene: TRBV5-1
CDR3aa: ASSLVRESGEQY

j_gene: TRBJ1-5
v_gene: TRBV2
CDR3aa: ASSARVDAAQH

j_gene: TRBJ2-3
v_gene: TRBV10-3
CDR3aa: ATGDRAARTDTQY

j_gene: TRBJ2-5
v_gene: TRBV5-1
CDR3aa: ASSQRGGPQETQY

j_gene: TRBJ2-7
v_gene: TRBV7-9
CDR3aa: ASSPNDRGGNEQY

j_gene: TRBJ2-1
v_gene: TRBV7-3
CDR3aa: ASSSYGTSANEQF

j_gene: TRBJ2-2
v_gene: TRBV12-3/TRBV12-4
CDR3aa: ASRPGAGQEGAGELF

j_gene: TRBJ1-2
v_gene: TRBV9
CDR3aa: ASSGRGGGRYGYT

j_gene: TRBJ1-6
v_gene: TRBV9
CDR3aa: ASSVVPRGNSPLH

j_gene: TRBJ1-2
v_gene: TRBV2
CDR3aa: ASSEPTAVYGYT

j_gene: TRBJ2-1
v_gene: TRBV20-1
CDR3aa: SASRGQGYNEQF

j_gene: TRBJ1-2
v_gene: TRBV6-1
CDR3aa: ASRPGQGYRDGYT

j_gene: TRBJ1-6
v_gene: TRBV11-2
CDR3aa: VSSLDPGSPLH

j_gene: TRBJ2-1
v_gene: TRBV24-1
CDR3aa: ATSGTSGRPKQF

j_gene: TRBJ1-2
v_gene: TRBV3-1
CDR3aa: ASSLDGRRGYT

j_gene: TRBJ2-3
v_gene: TRBV6-1
CDR3aa: ASRPLPSQGRTDTQY

j_gene: TRBJ2-6
v_gene: TRBV12-5
CDR3aa: ASGTREPSGANVLT

j_gene: TRBJ2-1
v_gene: TRBV12-3/TRBV12-4
CDR3aa: ASSLRDGFYNEQF

j_gene: TRBJ2-7
v_gene: TRBV7-2
CDR3aa: ASSPRGEPYEQY

j_gene: TRBJ2-5
v_gene: TRBV19
CDR3aa: ASRPDRGETQY

j_gene: TRBJ2-1
v_gene: TRBV12-5
CDR3aa: ASGLVGSGRYHNEQF

j_gene: TRBJ2-1
v_gene: TRBV5-4
CDR3aa: AGSSGTSGKMNEQF

j_gene: TRBJ1-2
v_gene: TRBV20-1
CDR3aa: SAREDPNPSYGYT

j_gene: TRBJ2-1
v_gene: TRBV4-3
CDR3aa: ASSQGREVNEQF

j_gene: TRBJ1-5
v_gene: TRBV5-6
CDR3aa: ASSFRWDQPQH

j_gene: TRBJ2-1
v_gene: TRBV27
CDR3aa: ASSLSSGARNEQF

j_gene: TRBJ1-5
v_gene: TRBV20-1
CDR3aa: SASSEQETQH

j_gene: TRBJ1-6
v_gene: TRBV30
CDR3aa: AWPQRDKYNSPLH

j_gene: TRBJ2-1
v_gene: TRBV3-1
CDR3aa: ASSPDRARLLF

j_gene: TRBJ1-1
v_gene: TRBV20-1
CDR3aa: SARDPRVNTEAF

j_gene: TRBJ2-7
v_gene: TRBV10-3
CDR3aa: AISENDGEGEQY

j_gene: TRBJ2-7
v_gene: TRBV28
CDR3aa: ASSFFRGSRYEQY